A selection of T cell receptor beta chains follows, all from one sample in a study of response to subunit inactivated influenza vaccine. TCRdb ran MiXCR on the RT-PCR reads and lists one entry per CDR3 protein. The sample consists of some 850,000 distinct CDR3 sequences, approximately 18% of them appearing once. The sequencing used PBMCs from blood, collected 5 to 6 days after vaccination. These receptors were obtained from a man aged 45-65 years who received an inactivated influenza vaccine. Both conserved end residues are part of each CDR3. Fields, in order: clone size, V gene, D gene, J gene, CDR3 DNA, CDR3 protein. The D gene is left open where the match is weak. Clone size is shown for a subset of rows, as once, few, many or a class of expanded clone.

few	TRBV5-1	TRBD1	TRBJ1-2	TGCGCCAGCAGCTTGCCGGAGACAGGGGGTTATGGCTACACCTTC	CASSLPETGGYGYTF
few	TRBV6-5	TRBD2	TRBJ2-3	TGTGCCAGCAGTTACTCGAGTGGCGGGAGAAGAGATACGCAGTATTTT	CASSYSSGGRRDTQYF
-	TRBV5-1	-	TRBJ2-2	TGCGCCAGCAGCCGCGCCGAGGAAGGGGGTTACACCGGGGAGCTGTTTTTT	CASSRAEEGGYTGELFF
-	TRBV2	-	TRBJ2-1	TGTGCCAGCAGCGGACCACCTGATAAGAATGAGCAGTTCTTC	CASSGPPDKNEQFF
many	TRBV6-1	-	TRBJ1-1	TGTGCCAGCAGTGTGTGGGGGCCTGAAGCTTTCTTT	CASSVWGPEAFF
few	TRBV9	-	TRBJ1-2	TGTGCCAGCAGCGTAGATGACAGATACTATGGCTACACCTTC	CASSVDDRYYGYTF
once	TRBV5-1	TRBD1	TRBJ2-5	TGCGCCAGCAGCTTGGGTCGGGACAGGGGTCCGAAAGAGACCCAGTACTTC	CASSLGRDRGPKETQYF
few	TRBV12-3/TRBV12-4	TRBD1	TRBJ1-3	TGTGCCAGCAGTTTGACAGGGGGCAACACCATATATTTT	CASSLTGGNTIYF
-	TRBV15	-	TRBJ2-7	TGTGCCACCAGCACCTACGCCGAGGAAGGCGAGCAGTACTTC	CATSTYAEEGEQYF
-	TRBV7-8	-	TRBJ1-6	TGTGCCAGCAGCTTAGTTGGAACCCTGGGTTCACCCCTCCACTTT	CASSLVGTLGSPLHF
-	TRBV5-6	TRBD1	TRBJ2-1	TGTGCCAGCAGCTTGGGGGGACAGAGCCATGAGCAGTTCTTC	CASSLGGQSHEQFF
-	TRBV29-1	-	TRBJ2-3	TGCAGCGCCGGACAGAACACAGATACGCAGTATTTT	CSAGQNTDTQYF
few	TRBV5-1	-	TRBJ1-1	TGCGCCAGCAGCTCCGCATGGGGGGAACCTGAAGCTTTCTTT	CASSSAWGEPEAFF
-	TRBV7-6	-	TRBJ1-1	TGTGCCAGCAGCTTACGCGTACAAGGAGATCGGGTCACTGAAGCTTTCTTT	CASSLRVQGDRVTEAFF
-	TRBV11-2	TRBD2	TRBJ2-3	TGTGCCAGCAGCTTAGAACATGGCGGGGGGAGCACAGATACGCAGTATTTT	CASSLEHGGGSTDTQYF
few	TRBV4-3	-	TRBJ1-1	TGCGCCAGCAGCCAAGATGGAAAGGGCAACACTGAAGCTTTCTTT	CASSQDGKGNTEAFF
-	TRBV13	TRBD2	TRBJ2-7	TGTGCCAGCAGCTTCCGACGTACGTTGCGACCCAGCGGGGGGGCCGACTACGAGCAGTACTTC	CASSFRRTLRPSGGADYEQYF
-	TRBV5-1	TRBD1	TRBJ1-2	TGCGCCAGCAGCAGCCTCCCGGGACAGGGTTTGGGCGGCTACACCTTC	CASSSLPGQGLGGYTF
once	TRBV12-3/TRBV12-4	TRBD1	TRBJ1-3	TGTGCCAGCAGTGAACAGGGGGCCTTTTCTGGAAACACCATATATTTT	CASSEQGAFSGNTIYF
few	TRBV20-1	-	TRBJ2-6	TGCAGTGCTAGAGAAGTAGCTGGGGCCAACGTCCTGACTTTC	CSAREVAGANVLTF
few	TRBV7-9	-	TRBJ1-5	TGTGCCAGCAGCTTATCAATCCTAGATGGGAGCAATCAGCCCCAGCATTTT	CASSLSILDGSNQPQHF
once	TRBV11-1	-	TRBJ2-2	TGTGCCAGCAGCTCCACTGCCTTGACAGGACGGACCACCGGGGAGCTGTTTTTT	CASSSTALTGRTTGELFF
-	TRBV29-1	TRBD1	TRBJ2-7	TGCAGCGTCGCGCCCGGGACAGGGAACTACGAGCAGTACTTC	CSVAPGTGNYEQYF
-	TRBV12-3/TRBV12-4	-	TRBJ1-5	TGTGCCAGCAGCCCCGGGGGATATAATCAGCCCCAGCATTTT	CASSPGGYNQPQHF
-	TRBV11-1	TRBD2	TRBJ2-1	TGTGCCAGCAGCTCTAGGGGACTAGCAGGGGGGTCTTCCTACAATGAGCAGTTCTTC	CASSSRGLAGGSSYNEQFF
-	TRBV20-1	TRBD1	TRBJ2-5	TGCAGTGCTAGGGACAGGGGGCTCGGAGAGACCCAGTACTTC	CSARDRGLGETQYF
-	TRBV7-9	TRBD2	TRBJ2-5	TGTGCCAGCAGCTTAATTGGCGGGAGGGCCTGGCAAGAGACCCAGTACTTC	CASSLIGGRAWQETQYF
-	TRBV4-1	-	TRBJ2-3	TGCGCCAGCAGCCATCCGTTTTCTGGCCCTGACGTGTATTTT	CASSHPFSGPDVYF
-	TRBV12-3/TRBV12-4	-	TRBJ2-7	TGTGCCAGCAGTTTGACCAGGTCGTTGTCCGAGCAGTACTTC	CASSLTRSLSEQYF
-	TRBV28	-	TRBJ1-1	TGTGCCAGCAGCATCGGCCTCGCGCGGACTGAAGCTTTCTTT	CASSIGLARTEAFF
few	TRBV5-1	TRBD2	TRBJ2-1	TGCGCCAGCAGTTTACGTACTAGCGGGGTTGAGCAGTTCTTC	CASSLRTSGVEQFF
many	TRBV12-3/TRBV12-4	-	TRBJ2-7	TGTGCCAGTTGGAGGCAGGGAACATCCTACGAGCAGTACTTC	CASWRQGTSYEQYF
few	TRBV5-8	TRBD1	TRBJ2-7	TGTGCCAGCAGCTTGGGACAGGGCCCCTTTGAGCAGTACTTC	CASSLGQGPFEQYF
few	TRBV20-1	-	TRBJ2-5	TGCAGTGCTCTGTGGCTCAGGGATCAGACCCAGTACTTC	CSALWLRDQTQYF
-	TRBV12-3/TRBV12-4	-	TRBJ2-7	TGTGCCAGCAGTCCCCGACTAGTATTTTCCTACGAGCAGTACTTC	CASSPRLVFSYEQYF
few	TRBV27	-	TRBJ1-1	TGTGCCAGCAGGACCTCGGGCTTCACTGAAGCTTTCTTT	CASRTSGFTEAFF
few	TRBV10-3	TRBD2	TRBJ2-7	TGTGCCATCAGTAACCAGCGGGAGGCGATCGAGCAGTACTTC	CAISNQREAIEQYF
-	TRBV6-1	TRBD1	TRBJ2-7	TGTGCCAGCAGTCAGACAGGGACCTTCTACGAGCAGTACTTC	CASSQTGTFYEQYF
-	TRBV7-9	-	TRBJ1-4	TGTGCCAGCAGCCCAGGGACCACGGGGGATGAAAAACTGTTTTTT	CASSPGTTGDEKLFF
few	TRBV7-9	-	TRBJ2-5	TGTGCCAGCACCCGTATGACACACCAAGAGACCCAGTACTTC	CASTRMTHQETQYF
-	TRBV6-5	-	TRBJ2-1	TGTGCCAGCAGTTACTCGTTTCAAGCTTGGGAGCAGTTCTTC	CASSYSFQAWEQFF
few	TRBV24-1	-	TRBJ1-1	TGTGCCACCAGTGGGTACGGGGGAAGAGAAGCTTTCTTT	CATSGYGGREAFF